The 30 T cell receptor beta chains given below trace back to one sample, sequenced in a study of shared clonotypes between healthy human individuals. Assay: immunoSEQ multiplex PCR; the TCRdb copy retains only in-frame clones and omits some. The sample contains about 2.3 million clones, just under 95% of which appear only once. The sample consisted of naive CD4+ T cells from PBMCs. Indicated subset: CD45RA+ positively selected. All receptors derive from a man aged 18 to 35 in good health. Some clones in this sample may be carry-over from other donors' samples.

The rearrangement links TRBV29-1 to TRBJ2-5; a possible D gene is TRBD1 (5 bases). Gene TRBJ2-7 matches the end of the DNA better, so the J call may be wrong. Per germline, CDR1 SQVTM and CDR2 ANQGSEA. The CDR3 runs to 14 residues. CDR3 in amino acids: CSVGSRIGAYEQYF. CDR3 coding DNA: TGCAGCGTTGGGTCCAGGATAGGGGCCTACGAGCAGTACTTC.

This clone came up once. Germline is not matched at one junction end, which may reflect a read error. The J gene is TRBJ1-1, the V gene TRBV5-1; 8 bases line up with TRBD1. Germline CDR1 and CDR2: SGHRS and YFSETQ. This CDR3 comprises 13 residues. This CDR3 is CASSSGGHTEAFF. CDR3 DNA sequence: TGTGCCAGCAGCTCAGGGGGCCACACTGAAGCTTTCTTT.

This clone was counted only a few times. V gene TRBV27 combines with J gene TRBJ1-5; 7 nucleotides agree with TRBD1. The junction had 5 bases not matched to a gene; V was cut back by 6 bases and J by 0 bases. Germline V gene sequence: CDR1 MNHEY, CDR2 SMNVEV (reference sequence). CDR3 length: 15 amino acids. CDR3 in DNA: TGTGCCAGCAGGAGACAGGGCTATAGCAATCAGCCCCAGCATTTT. It specifies CASRRQGYSNQPQHF.

On this clone: The sample carries other DNA sequences with the same CDR3. The chain carries TRBV5-1 and TRBJ2-7; D gene uncertain. The CDR3 loop spans 12 amino acids. The V end lost 4 bases, the J end lost 4 bases, and 9 bases lay between the germline ends. Germline assignment: CDR1 SGHRS and CDR2 YFSETQ. The CDR3 is CASSLTEYEQYF. CDR3 DNA sequence: TGCGCCAGCAGCCTAACAGAATACGAGCAGTACTTC.

J is TRBJ1-2 and V is TRBV19; D perhaps matches TRBD1 (5 bases). V shed 4 bases and J shed 8 bases, with 17 bases lying between them. Germline CDR1 LNHDA, CDR2 SQIVND (reference sequence). The CDR3 runs to 14 residues. CDR3 in amino acids: CASSTAFGAWGYTF. Here the CDR3 DNA reads TGTGCCAGTAGTACAGCGTTCGGGGCATGGGGCTACACCTTC.

The J gene is TRBJ2-3, the V gene TRBV9; 8 bases are a match to TRBD1. Germline lookup yields CDR1 SGDLS and CDR2 YYNGEE. Trimming at V came to 0 bases and at J to 5 bases, leaving 11 bases not matched to a gene. The CDR3 sequence is 17 residues long. For the CDR3, the DNA is TGTGCCAGCAGCGTAGCCTCTCAGGGGGCAGGGATAGATACGCAGTATTTT. Protein: CASSVASQGAGIDTQYF.

Details on this clone: Within the sample, other DNA sequences also encode this same CDR3. V and J are TRBV9 and TRBJ2-7, with D perhaps TRBD2 (5 bases). The germline gives CDR1 SGDLS, CDR2 YYNGEE. This CDR3 is built from 15 residues. The V end lost 4 bases, the J end lost 0 bases, and 14 bases lay between the germline ends. Written as DNA, the CDR3 is TGTGCCAGCAGCCCCCGAGGGAGAGACTCCTACGAGCAGTACTTC. Translating it yields CASSPRGRDSYEQYF. The variable domain in full, completed from reference TRBV9 and TRBJ2-7, reads DSGVTQTPKHLITATGQRVTLRCSPRSGDLSVYWYQQSLDQGLQFLIQYYNGEERAKGNILERFSAQQFPDLHSELNLSSLELGDSALYFCASSPRGRDSYEQYFGPGTRLTVT.

On this clone: Other nucleotide sequences in the sample specify the same CDR3. The chain is built from TRBV9 and TRBJ1-1; TRBD1 matches at 11 bases. CDR3 length equals 14 residues. CDR1 is SGDLS, CDR2 YYNGEE, per germline. The junction had 0 bases not matched to a gene; V was cut back by 0 bases and J by 5 bases. CDR3 loop: CASSVGDRGTEAFF. In nucleotides, the CDR3 is TGTGCCAGCAGCGTAGGGGACAGGGGGACTGAAGCTTTCTTT.

The V and J genes are TRBV18 and TRBJ2-7; TRBD2 matches at 11 bases. Germline CDR1 reads KGHSH; CDR2 reads LQKENI. CDR3 length equals 16 residues. With 0 bases clipped from V and 2 bases from J, the junction kept 3 bases outside the gene matches. CDR3 in amino acids: CASSPPTSGTPYEQYF. The CDR3 nucleotides are TGTGCCAGCTCACCACCGACTAGCGGGACCCCCTACGAGCAGTACTTC.

This rearrangement joins TRBV29-1 to TRBJ2-3; 8 positions match TRBD1. Trimming at V came to 5 bases and at J to 5 bases, leaving 9 bases not matched to a gene. Germline lookup yields CDR1 SQVTM and CDR2 ANQGSEA. The CDR3 sequence is 14 residues long. The CDR3 DNA sequence: TGCAGCGTTCAAAGGACAGGGCAGGGAGATACGCAGTATTTT. It is translated as CSVQRTGQGDTQYF.

V is TRBV28 and J is TRBJ2-5, with 11 bases matching TRBD1. The germline gives CDR1 MDHEN, CDR2 SYDVKM. V shed 5 bases, J shed 1 base, and the junction held 6 bases outside the gene matches. The CDR3 sequence is 16 residues long. In DNA form, the CDR3 reads TGTGCCAGCAGTGTGGGACAGGGGGTGGCCCAAGAGACCCAGTACTTC. Protein sequence: CASSVGQGVAQETQYF.

In regard to this clone: This sample also contains other DNA sequences that code for the same CDR3. This rearrangement joins TRBV28 to TRBJ1-2, with D perhaps matching TRBD1 (6 bases). V lost 1 base to trimming and J lost 8 bases, with 11 bases between them. This CDR3 comprises 13 residues. Looked up from germline, CDR1 is MDHEN and CDR2 is SYDVKM. The CDR3 loop is CASSLSGAQGYTF. For the CDR3, the DNA is TGTGCCAGCAGTTTATCAGGGGCGCAAGGCTACACCTTC.

The count of this clone is one. The chain employs TRBV7-3 and TRBJ2-1; no clear D. Trimming pared 1 base from V and 2 bases from J, leaving 9 bases between. The CDR3 is 15 amino acids. Per germline, CDR1 SGHTA and CDR2 FQGTGA. The DNA of the CDR3 is TGTGCCAGCAGCTTAAGCAGGAGACCCTACAATGAGCAGTTCTTC. It specifies CASSLSRRPYNEQFF.

The chain has TRBV30 and TRBJ1-6, with no clear D. Germline V gene sequence: CDR1 GTSNPN, CDR2 SVGIG (reference sequence). CDR3 size: 14 residues. The V gene lost 2 bases and the J gene lost 10 bases, with 15 bases spanning the gap. The CDR3 sequence: CAWSRDVTGSPLHF. CDR3 DNA: TGTGCCTGGAGTAGAGACGTGACCGGGTCACCCCTCCACTTT.

About this clone itself: The sample has other DNA sequences that encode this CDR3 too. The chain combines TRBV5-1 with TRBJ2-5; D may be TRBD2 (6 bases). V gave up 0 bases and J gave up 2 bases, with 8 bases separating them. The germline V gene encodes CDR1 SGHRS and CDR2 YFSETQ. CDR3 length: 14 amino acids. This CDR3 reads CASSLGGRQETQYF. CDR3 DNA: TGCGCCAGCAGCTTGGGAGGGAGGCAAGAGACCCAGTACTTC.

The rearrangement links TRBV28 to TRBJ2-7; D is perhaps TRBD2 (5 bases). CDR3 length: 15 amino acids. V shed 5 bases and J shed 3 bases, with 17 bases lying between them. CDR1 is MDHEN and CDR2 is SYDVKM in the germline V gene. The CDR3 loop is CASSPGGGEVYEQYF. CDR3 in DNA: TGTGCCAGCAGTCCCGGCGGAGGTGAGGTCTACGAGCAGTACTTC.

This sequence joins TRBV27 and TRBJ1-5, with a tentative D call TRBD1 (5 bases). Per germline, CDR1 MNHEY and CDR2 SMNVEV (reference sequence). The length of the CDR3 is 14 residues. V was clipped by 5 bases and J by 2 bases, with 10 bases between them. For the CDR3, the DNA is TGTGCCAGCAGTAGAAGGGGCCGCAATCAGCCCCAGCATTTT. Its protein product is CASSRRGRNQPQHF.

V gene TRBV6-8 combines with J gene TRBJ2-7; D might be TRBD2 (5 bases). Germline-derived CDR1 and CDR2 are MNHGY and SAAAGT. V lost 0 bases and J lost 0, with 12 bases in between. The CDR3 contains 16 residues. The CDR3 bases are TGTGCCAGCAGTTACTCGAGCGGTCTTAGCTCCTACGAGCAGTACTTC. Translated: CASSYSSGLSSYEQYF.

V and J are TRBV5-6 and TRBJ1-1, with D unclear. The length of the CDR3 is 14 residues. V lost 2 bases to trimming and J lost 5 bases, with 13 bases between them. Per the germline V gene, CDR1 is SGHDT and CDR2 is YYEEEE. The DNA for the CDR3 is TGTGCCAGCAGCTTTATGGCAGCGGGGACTGAAGCTTTCTTT. Translation: CASSFMAAGTEAFF.

The V call is TRBV19, the J call TRBJ1-1; D is unresolved. Germline V lookup: CDR1 LNHDA, CDR2 SQIVND (reference sequence). The CDR3 is 15 residues long. V shed 5 bases and J shed 0 bases, with 13 bases lying between them. The CDR3 protein is CASSFATTVNTEAFF. The CDR3, as DNA: TGTGCCAGTAGTTTTGCAACGACGGTGAACACTGAAGCTTTCTTT.

This clone was detected once. The chain combines TRBV18 with TRBJ2-3, with D possibly being TRBD1 (5 bases). Trimming pared 3 bases from V and 2 bases from J, leaving 15 bases between. The V gene's germline CDR1 is KGHSH and CDR2 LQKENI. This CDR3 region has 16 residues. CDR3 region: CASSPPQARTTDTQYF. The CDR3 DNA is TGTGCCAGCTCACCCCCACAGGCTCGAACCACAGATACGCAGTATTTT.

The chain combines TRBV28 with TRBJ2-5, with TRBD2 identical over 8 bases. This CDR3 is 15 amino acids long. Germline values: CDR1 MDHEN, CDR2 SYDVKM. V shed 3 bases, J shed 1 base, and the junction held 4 bases outside the gene matches. DNA of the CDR3: TGTGCCAGCAGTTTTCAAACTAGCGGCCAAGAGACCCAGTACTTC. Amino acid sequence: CASSFQTSGQETQYF.

This chain links TRBV6-1 with TRBJ2-7, with 8 bases that match TRBD2. Per the germline V gene, CDR1 is MNHNS and CDR2 is SASEGT. CDR3 length: 15 residues. V lost 4 bases, J lost 7 bases, and 12 bases stayed unmatched. The DNA of the CDR3 is TGTGCCAGCAGTGCCCCGGGACTAGACCCATCAGAGCAGTACTTC. Translation: CASSAPGLDPSEQYF.

The rearrangement uses TRBV19 and TRBJ2-7; 7 positions agree with TRBD1. CDR3 length: 16 amino acids. J lost 2 bases, V lost 4 bases, and 11 bases had no gene match. From germline, CDR1 is LNHDA and CDR2 SQIVND (reference sequence). CDR3 DNA: TGTGCCAGTAGTACTTTATCAGGACAGGAGACCTACGAGCAGTACTTC. Translating gives CASSTLSGQETYEQYF. The full variable domain, completed using reference TRBV19 and TRBJ2-7, is DGGITQSPKYLFRKEGQNVTLSCEQNLNHDAMYWYRQDPGQGLRLIYYSQIVNDFQKGDIAEGYSVSREKKESFPLTVTSAQKNPTAFYLCASSTLSGQETYEQYFGPGTRLTVT.

The rearrangement links TRBV2 to TRBJ2-3; D ambiguous. The CDR3 length is 12 residues. V dropped 7 bases and J dropped 2 bases, with 7 bases sitting between them. Germline assignment: CDR1 SNHLY and CDR2 FYNNEI. The CDR3 nucleotides are TGTGCCAGCACCCTACCCACAGATACGCAGTATTTT. It yields the protein CASTLPTDTQYF.

The genes are TRBV5-1 and TRBJ2-5; 9 nucleotides align to TRBD2. V lost 3 bases to trimming and J lost 5 bases; unmatched junction nucleotides: 8. CDR1 and CDR2 from the germline V gene are SGHRS and YFSETQ. The CDR3 runs 15 residues. CDR3 coding DNA: TGCGCCAGCAGCTATAGCGGGAGTAGGGCGGAGACCCAGTACTTC. This gives the protein CASSYSGSRAETQYF.

The V call is TRBV30, the J call TRBJ2-5, with 8 bases aligning to TRBD1. The DNA end lines up better with TRBJ2-7; the J call may be wrong. Germline V lookup: CDR1 GTSNPN, CDR2 SVGIG (reference sequence). The CDR3 totals 15 residues. The CDR3 reads CAARRGQGRTYEQYF. The CDR3 region has the DNA TGTGCCGCACGCCGTGGACAGGGTAGAACCTACGAGCAGTACTTC.

This sequence joins TRBV28 and TRBJ2-1, with TRBD1 matching 7 bases. Germline CDR1 MDHEN, CDR2 SYDVKM. V gave up 6 bases and J gave up 3 bases; unmatched junction bases: 11. The CDR3 totals 16 residues. The chain's CDR3 is CASSTGPGTVYNEQFF. The CDR3 bases are TGTGCCAGCAGCACGGGTCCCGGGACAGTCTACAATGAGCAGTTCTTC.

Comments on this clone: Additional DNA sequences in this sample encode the identical CDR3. The chain carries TRBV9 and TRBJ2-7; D gene uncertain. V was shortened by 0 bases and J by 0 bases, with 4 bases between the two germline ends. Germline CDR1 is SGDLS and CDR2 is YYNGEE. This CDR3 spans 13 amino acids. CDR3 in DNA: TGTGCCAGCAGCGTAGGGGCCTCCTACGAGCAGTACTTC. Amino acids: CASSVGASYEQYF. The full variable domain, completed using reference TRBV9 and TRBJ2-7, is DSGVTQTPKHLITATGQRVTLRCSPRSGDLSVYWYQQSLDQGLQFLIQYYNGEERAKGNILERFSAQQFPDLHSELNLSSLELGDSALYFCASSVGASYEQYFGPGTRLTVT.

The rearrangement joins TRBV7-8 to TRBJ2-5; no clear D. Germline CDR1 is SGHVS and CDR2 is FQNEAQ. The CDR3 is made up of 11 amino acids. Trimming left V 5 bases short and J 5 bases short, with 6 bases between. The CDR3 DNA reads TGTGCCAGCAGCCAATGGGAGACCCAGTACTTC. It encodes CASSQWETQYF.